What follows is one T cell receptor (beta chain) and its context. The record originates from a study of CD8+ T cells in alopecia areata. This CDR3 spans 17 amino acids. The V and J ends lost 0 bases and 0 bases respectively, with 15 bases between them. Germline lookup yields CDR1 SQVTM and CDR2 ANQGSEA. As part of sample collection, lesional scalp punch biopsies and peripheral blood were taken from alopecia areata patients. Investigators isolated RNA and reverse transcribed it into cDNA to act as the sequencing template. Produced via immunoSEQ multiplex PCR; TCRdb's table is partial and in-frame only. The sample consists of some 12,000 clones, about 53% of them appearing once.

This chain connects TRBV29-1 to TRBJ1-3; possibly TRBD1 for D (5 bases). This TCR derives from a human donor with alopecia areata. The source material was skin. CDR3: CSVEEGPGPTSGNTIYF. CDR3 DNA: TGCAGCGTTGAAGAGGGGCCAGGTCCCACCTCTGGAAACACCATATATTTT.